This is a list of T cell receptor beta chains from one sample in a study of shared clonotypes between healthy human individuals. Libraries were prepared by immunoSEQ multiplex PCR; TCRdb keeps only in-frame clonotypes and omits some of them. The sample records about 2.1 million clones, around 93% being singletons. The sequenced sample consisted of naive CD8+ T cells from PBMCs. These receptor sequences come from a man between 18 and 29 years old in good health. Some clones in this sample may be carry-over from other donors' samples. Each CDR3 is given with its conserved first and last residue. D genes are given only for firm matches. Only some rows state a clone size, as once, few, many or a class for expanded clones.

abundance: .; v_gene: TRBV30; j_gene: TRBJ2-7; d_gene: TRBD2; CDR3aa: CAWNGLAGPEQYF; CDR3nt: TGTGCCTGGAACGGACTAGCGGGTCCCGAGCAGTACTTC
abundance: .; v_gene: TRBV4-3; j_gene: TRBJ1-1; d_gene: .; CDR3aa: CASSQGFEAFF; CDR3nt: TGCGCCAGCAGCCAAGGGTTTGAAGCTTTCTTT
abundance: .; v_gene: TRBV5-1; j_gene: TRBJ2-5; d_gene: .; CDR3aa: CASSYQGPETQYF; CDR3nt: TGCGCCAGCAGCTACCAGGGCCCAGAGACCCAGTACTTC
abundance: .; v_gene: TRBV9; j_gene: TRBJ2-1; d_gene: .; CDR3aa: CASSPRFLAGPYNEQFF; CDR3nt: TGTGCCAGCAGCCCTCGATTCCTAGCAGGCCCTTACAATGAGCAGTTCTTC
abundance: .; v_gene: TRBV9; j_gene: TRBJ1-4; d_gene: .; CDR3aa: CASSVGGGTKKLFF; CDR3nt: TGTGCCAGCAGCGTAGGAGGGGGAACAAAAAAACTGTTTTTT
abundance: .; v_gene: TRBV11-2; j_gene: TRBJ2-7; d_gene: .; CDR3aa: CASSFSPYEQYF; CDR3nt: TGTGCCAGCAGCTTTTCTCCCTACGAGCAGTACTTC
abundance: .; v_gene: TRBV7-8; j_gene: TRBJ2-7; d_gene: .; CDR3aa: CASSAPGTPTYEQYF; CDR3nt: TGTGCCAGCAGCGCCCCCGGGACCCCCACCTACGAGCAGTACTTC
abundance: .; v_gene: TRBV19; j_gene: TRBJ1-1; d_gene: TRBD1; CDR3aa: CASSIGDREGIDEAFF; CDR3nt: TGTGCCAGTAGTATAGGGGACAGGGAAGGGATAGATGAAGCTTTCTTT
abundance: once; v_gene: TRBV7-9; j_gene: TRBJ2-7; d_gene: TRBD2; CDR3aa: CASSPGLAGVGNYEQYF; CDR3nt: TGTGCCAGCAGCCCCGGACTAGCGGGAGTCGGTAATTACGAGCAGTACTTC
abundance: .; v_gene: TRBV27; j_gene: TRBJ2-7; d_gene: .; CDR3aa: CASSLGLSYEQYF; CDR3nt: TGTGCCAGCAGTTTAGGGCTTTCCTACGAGCAGTACTTC
abundance: .; v_gene: TRBV5-8; j_gene: TRBJ2-7; d_gene: TRBD1; CDR3aa: CASRSTRTGVGLAAYEQYF; CDR3nt: TGTGCCAGCAGATCGACAAGGACAGGGGTGGGCCTAGCGGCCTACGAGCAGTACTTC
abundance: .; v_gene: TRBV4-1; j_gene: TRBJ1-2; d_gene: TRBD1; CDR3aa: CASSQTGVYGYTF; CDR3nt: TGCGCCAGCAGCCAGACAGGGGTCTATGGCTACACCTTC
abundance: .; v_gene: TRBV27; j_gene: TRBJ2-1; d_gene: TRBD2; CDR3aa: CASGRLAGGLNEQFF; CDR3nt: TGTGCCAGCGGTCGGCTAGCGGGAGGACTCAATGAGCAGTTCTTC
abundance: .; v_gene: TRBV5-4; j_gene: TRBJ1-1; d_gene: .; CDR3aa: CAGRDIPDRRNAFF; CDR3nt: TGTGCCGGGCGAGATATCCCGGATAGGAGAAACGCTTTCTTT
abundance: .; v_gene: TRBV28; j_gene: TRBJ2-1; d_gene: .; CDR3aa: CASSRTRMGHNEQFF; CDR3nt: TGTGCCAGCAGCAGAACTAGGATGGGCCACAATGAGCAGTTCTTC
abundance: .; v_gene: TRBV4-2; j_gene: TRBJ2-7; d_gene: .; CDR3aa: CASSQERAREQYF; CDR3nt: TGTGCCAGCAGCCAAGAGCGAGCGCGCGAGCAGTACTTC
abundance: .; v_gene: TRBV5-6; j_gene: TRBJ2-1; d_gene: .; CDR3aa: CASSLQDNEQFF; CDR3nt: TGTGCCAGCAGCTTGCAGGACAATGAGCAGTTCTTC
abundance: .; v_gene: TRBV9; j_gene: TRBJ2-4; d_gene: .; CDR3aa: CASSEGLTKNIQYF; CDR3nt: TGTGCCAGCAGCGAGGGGCTAACCAAAAACATTCAGTACTTC
abundance: .; v_gene: TRBV9; j_gene: TRBJ2-1; d_gene: .; CDR3aa: CASSDALAESSYNEQFF; CDR3nt: TGTGCCAGCAGCGACGCTTTAGCGGAGAGCTCCTACAATGAGCAGTTCTTC
abundance: .; v_gene: TRBV30; j_gene: TRBJ2-7; d_gene: .; CDR3aa: CAWSELVSYEQYF; CDR3nt: TGTGCCTGGAGTGAACTAGTCTCCTACGAGCAGTACTTC
abundance: once; v_gene: TRBV15; j_gene: TRBJ1-1; d_gene: TRBD1; CDR3aa: CATSRGTGEMNTEAFF; CDR3nt: TGTGCCACCAGCAGAGGAACAGGGGAGATGAACACTGAAGCTTTCTTT
abundance: .; v_gene: TRBV27; j_gene: TRBJ1-5; d_gene: .; CDR3aa: CASRPGGNQPQHF; CDR3nt: TGTGCCAGTCGACCGGGGGGTAATCAGCCCCAGCATTTT
abundance: .; v_gene: TRBV29-1; j_gene: TRBJ2-2; d_gene: .; CDR3aa: CSVGSRDPYTGELFF; CDR3nt: TGCAGCGTCGGTTCCCGTGACCCGTACACCGGGGAGCTGTTTTTT
abundance: .; v_gene: TRBV30; j_gene: TRBJ2-7; d_gene: TRBD2; CDR3aa: CAGEGAYEQYF; CDR3nt: TGTGCCGGGGAGGGCGCCTACGAGCAGTACTTC
abundance: .; v_gene: TRBV27; j_gene: TRBJ1-5; d_gene: TRBD1; CDR3aa: CASSQGVNQPQHF; CDR3nt: TGTGCCAGCAGTCAGGGGGTAAATCAGCCCCAGCATTTT
abundance: .; v_gene: TRBV6-6; j_gene: TRBJ2-1; d_gene: TRBD2; CDR3aa: CASRPPGLAGEGEQFF; CDR3nt: TGTGCCAGCAGACCCCCGGGGCTAGCGGGAGAAGGTGAGCAGTTCTTC
abundance: once; v_gene: TRBV7-9; j_gene: TRBJ1-1; d_gene: .; CDR3aa: CASSLAYTGPTEAFF; CDR3nt: TGTGCCAGCAGCTTAGCGTACACAGGGCCCACTGAAGCTTTCTTT
abundance: .; v_gene: TRBV11-3; j_gene: TRBJ2-5; d_gene: .; CDR3aa: CASSLVWREIGETQYF; CDR3nt: TGTGCCAGCAGCTTAGTTTGGAGAGAGATCGGGGAGACCCAGTACTTC
abundance: .; v_gene: TRBV6-5; j_gene: TRBJ2-4; d_gene: .; CDR3aa: CASSPTDNGKNIQYF; CDR3nt: TGTGCCAGCAGTCCAACCGACAACGGCAAAAACATTCAGTACTTC
abundance: .; v_gene: TRBV19; j_gene: TRBJ1-1; d_gene: .; CDR3aa: CASRVSGTTPEAFF; CDR3nt: TGTGCCAGTAGAGTATCCGGCACAACACCCGAAGCTTTCTTT
abundance: .; v_gene: TRBV27; j_gene: TRBJ2-3; d_gene: TRBD2; CDR3aa: CASSLSFYPGTSEDTQYF; CDR3nt: TGTGCCAGCAGTTTATCCTTTTACCCGGGGACTAGCGAAGATACGCAGTATTTT
abundance: .; v_gene: TRBV5-6; j_gene: TRBJ2-1; d_gene: .; CDR3aa: CASSQPQGASTLNEQFF; CDR3nt: TGTGCCAGCAGCCAGCCCCAGGGAGCGAGTACACTCAATGAGCAGTTCTTC
abundance: few; v_gene: TRBV29-1; j_gene: TRBJ1-1; d_gene: .; CDR3aa: CSVESPPGAFF; CDR3nt: TGCAGCGTTGAAAGTCCGCCAGGAGCTTTCTTT
abundance: .; v_gene: TRBV30; j_gene: TRBJ2-1; d_gene: .; CDR3aa: CAWTLYREGNYNEQFF; CDR3nt: TGTGCCTGGACCCTCTACAGGGAGGGGAACTACAATGAGCAGTTCTTC
abundance: once; v_gene: TRBV29-1; j_gene: TRBJ1-2; d_gene: .; CDR3aa: CSVEAGHSYGYTF; CDR3nt: TGCAGCGTTGAAGCGGGGCACAGCTATGGCTACACCTTC
abundance: few; v_gene: TRBV11-2; j_gene: TRBJ2-7; d_gene: .; CDR3aa: CASSLVYEQYF; CDR3nt: TGTGCCAGCAGCTTAGTCTACGAGCAGTACTTC
abundance: .; v_gene: TRBV27; j_gene: TRBJ2-5; d_gene: TRBD2; CDR3aa: CASRGRGGETQYF; CDR3nt: TGTGCCAGCAGAGGCCGGGGAGGGGAGACCCAGTACTTC
abundance: .; v_gene: TRBV7-7; j_gene: TRBJ2-1; d_gene: TRBD1; CDR3aa: CASSLAVGTGLPSSSYNEQFF; CDR3nt: TGTGCCAGCAGCTTAGCTGTCGGGACAGGGTTACCCTCTAGCTCCTACAATGAGCAGTTCTTC
abundance: .; v_gene: TRBV28; j_gene: TRBJ2-7; d_gene: TRBD2; CDR3aa: CASRQTSGYEQYF; CDR3nt: TGTGCCAGCAGGCAAACTAGCGGCTACGAGCAGTACTTC
abundance: .; v_gene: TRBV4-1; j_gene: TRBJ1-1; d_gene: .; CDR3aa: CASSQDPGPDTEAFF; CDR3nt: TGCGCCAGCAGCCAAGATCCAGGGCCGGACACTGAAGCTTTCTTT
abundance: .; v_gene: TRBV5-1; j_gene: TRBJ2-7; d_gene: TRBD2; CDR3aa: CASSQFSGDEQYF; CDR3nt: TGCGCCAGCAGCCAGTTTAGCGGGGACGAGCAGTACTTC
abundance: .; v_gene: TRBV7-9; j_gene: TRBJ2-2; d_gene: .; CDR3aa: CASRGSWDTGELFF; CDR3nt: TGTGCCAGCCGGGGATCCTGGGACACCGGGGAGCTGTTTTTT
abundance: .; v_gene: TRBV2; j_gene: TRBJ2-3; d_gene: .; CDR3aa: CASSVSGPWTFDTQYF; CDR3nt: TGTGCCAGCAGTGTATCTGGTCCGTGGACATTCGATACGCAGTATTTT
abundance: .; v_gene: TRBV7-9; j_gene: TRBJ2-7; d_gene: .; CDR3aa: CASRSTRLSTSYEQYF; CDR3nt: TGTGCCAGCAGGAGCACCCGACTGTCCACTTCCTACGAGCAGTACTTC
abundance: .; v_gene: TRBV7-2; j_gene: TRBJ2-7; d_gene: TRBD2; CDR3aa: CASNLAGGLVAYEQYF; CDR3nt: TGTGCCAGCAACCTAGCGGGAGGCTTGGTTGCCTACGAGCAGTACTTC
abundance: .; v_gene: TRBV13; j_gene: TRBJ2-7; d_gene: TRBD2; CDR3aa: CASSSLTSGRDYEQYF; CDR3nt: TGTGCCAGCAGCTCCTTGACTAGCGGGAGGGATTACGAGCAGTACTTC
abundance: .; v_gene: TRBV5-4; j_gene: TRBJ1-3; d_gene: .; CDR3aa: CASGPGNTIYF; CDR3nt: TGTGCCAGCGGCCCTGGAAACACCATATATTTT
abundance: few; v_gene: TRBV2; j_gene: TRBJ1-5; d_gene: .; CDR3aa: CASSAGQRNQPQHF; CDR3nt: TGTGCCAGCAGTGCCGGACAGCGCAATCAGCCCCAGCATTTT
abundance: .; v_gene: TRBV19; j_gene: TRBJ2-1; d_gene: .; CDR3aa: CASSIGGHYNEQFF; CDR3nt: TGTGCCAGTAGTATTGGTGGGCACTACAATGAGCAGTTCTTC
abundance: .; v_gene: TRBV4-1; j_gene: TRBJ2-1; d_gene: .; CDR3aa: CASSPAVTYLNEQFF; CDR3nt: TGCGCCAGCAGCCCCGCGGTTACTTACCTCAATGAGCAGTTCTTC
abundance: .; v_gene: TRBV11-2; j_gene: TRBJ2-7; d_gene: .; CDR3aa: CASSLDGRHYEQYF; CDR3nt: TGTGCCAGCAGCTTAGACGGCAGGCACTACGAGCAGTACTTC
abundance: .; v_gene: TRBV6-6; j_gene: TRBJ1-1; d_gene: .; CDR3aa: CASSYPDTNTEAFF; CDR3nt: TGTGCCAGCAGTTACCCCGACACCAACACTGAAGCTTTCTTT
abundance: .; v_gene: TRBV7-3; j_gene: TRBJ2-1; d_gene: .; CDR3aa: CASSLLGMGNEQFF; CDR3nt: TGTGCCAGCAGCTTACTGGGAATGGGGAATGAGCAGTTCTTC
abundance: .; v_gene: TRBV10-3; j_gene: TRBJ2-7; d_gene: .; CDR3aa: CAISESWSGYEQYF; CDR3nt: TGTGCCATCAGTGAGTCGTGGTCAGGTTACGAGCAGTACTTC
abundance: .; v_gene: TRBV9; j_gene: TRBJ2-1; d_gene: .; CDR3aa: CASSGEDGEQFF; CDR3nt: TGTGCCAGCAGCGGGGAGGATGGTGAGCAGTTCTTC